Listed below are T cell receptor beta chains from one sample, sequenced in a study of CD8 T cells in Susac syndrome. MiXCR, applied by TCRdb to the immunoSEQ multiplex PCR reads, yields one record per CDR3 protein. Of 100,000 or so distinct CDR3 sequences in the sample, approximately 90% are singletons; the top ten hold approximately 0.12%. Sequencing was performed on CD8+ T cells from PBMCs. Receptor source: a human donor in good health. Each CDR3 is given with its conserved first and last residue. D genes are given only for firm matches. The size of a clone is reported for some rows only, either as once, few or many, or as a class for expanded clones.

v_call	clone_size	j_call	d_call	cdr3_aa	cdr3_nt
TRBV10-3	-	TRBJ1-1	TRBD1	CAIGGPGTVEGKNTEAFF	TGTGCCATCGGGGGGCCCGGGACAGTGGAGGGGAAAAACACTGAAGCTTTCTTT
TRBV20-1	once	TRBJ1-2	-	CSAREIDSRRGYGYTF	TGCAGTGCTAGAGAAATAGACAGCCGCCGGGGGTATGGCTACACCTTC
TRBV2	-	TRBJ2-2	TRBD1	CASSYSGQGAVPGELFF	TGTGCCAGCAGTTATAGTGGACAGGGGGCAGTCCCCGGGGAGCTGTTTTTT
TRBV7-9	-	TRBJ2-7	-	CASRLLGSPTEEQYF	TGTGCCAGCAGATTACTTGGAAGCCCCACGGAGGAGCAGTACTTC
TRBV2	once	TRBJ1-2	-	CASNQGIGGYTF	TGTGCCAGCAACCAGGGAATCGGTGGCTACACCTTC
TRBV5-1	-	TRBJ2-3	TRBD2	CASSLTGGRAVDTQYF	TGCGCCAGCAGCTTGACCGGCGGGAGGGCCGTAGATACGCAGTATTTT
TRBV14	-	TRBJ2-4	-	CASSQGREGLSTKNIQYF	TGTGCCAGCAGCCAAGGTCGCGAAGGGTTGAGTACCAAAAACATTCAGTACTTC
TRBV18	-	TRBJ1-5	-	CASSQDYSNQPQHF	TGTGCCAGCTCACAAGACTATAGCAATCAGCCCCAGCATTTT
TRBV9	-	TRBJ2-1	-	CASSVRGGGEHNEQFF	TGTGCCAGCAGCGTCCGCGGAGGGGGGGAGCACAATGAGCAGTTCTTC
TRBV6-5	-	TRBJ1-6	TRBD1	CASSPGTANSPLHF	TGTGCCAGCAGTCCCGGGACAGCTAATTCACCCCTCCACTTT
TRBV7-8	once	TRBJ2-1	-	CASSIAGVINEQFF	TGTGCCAGCAGCATCGCAGGGGTAATAAATGAGCAGTTCTTC
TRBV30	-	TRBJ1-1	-	CALGGTRTFF	TGTGCCTTGGGAGGGACGAGGACTTTCTTT
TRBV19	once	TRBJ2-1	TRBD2	CASSLLAGHNEQFF	TGTGCCAGTAGTCTGCTAGCGGGTCACAATGAGCAGTTCTTC
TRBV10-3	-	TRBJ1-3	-	CAIGGSGNTIYF	TGTGCCATCGGAGGATCTGGAAACACCATATATTTT
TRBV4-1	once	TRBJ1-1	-	CASSQVMPQRNTEAFF	TGCGCCAGCAGCCAAGTCATGCCTCAGAGGAACACTGAAGCTTTCTTT
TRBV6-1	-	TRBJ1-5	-	CASSQGGGRGRNQPQHF	TGTGCCAGCAGTCAGGGCGGGGGCCGGGGTCGCAATCAGCCCCAGCATTTT
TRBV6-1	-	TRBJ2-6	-	CASKGRGQGTGANVLTF	TGTGCCAGCAAGGGCCGGGGTCAAGGTACTGGGGCCAACGTCCTGACTTTC
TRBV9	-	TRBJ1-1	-	CASSSWGNTEAFF	TGTGCCAGCAGCTCCTGGGGGAACACTGAAGCTTTCTTT
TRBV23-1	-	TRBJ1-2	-	CASSRCYTF	TGCGCCAGCAGTCGGTGCTACACCTTC
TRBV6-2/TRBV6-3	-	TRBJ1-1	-	CASSYVTGGAAFF	TGTGCCAGCAGTTACGTTACAGGTGGAGCAGCTTTCTTT
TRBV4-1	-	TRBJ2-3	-	CASSQEIASPDTQYF	TGCGCCAGCAGCCAAGAAATCGCCTCCCCAGATACGCAGTATTTT
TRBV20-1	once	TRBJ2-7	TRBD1	CSASGQGGTYEQYF	TGCAGTGCATCGGGACAGGGGGGGACCTACGAGCAGTACTTC
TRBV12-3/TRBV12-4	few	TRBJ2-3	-	CASSRTSRTDTQYF	TGTGCCAGCAGTCGGACGTCTCGCACAGATACGCAGTATTTT
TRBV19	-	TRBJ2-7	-	CASSMGGGSYEQYF	TGTGCCAGTAGTATGGGAGGGGGTTCCTACGAGCAGTACTTC
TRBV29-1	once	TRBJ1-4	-	CSAGSGSTNEKLFF	TGCAGCGCCGGGTCCGGCTCAACTAATGAAAAACTGTTTTTT
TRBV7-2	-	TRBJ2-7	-	CASSEVGLSGEQYF	TGTGCCAGCAGCGAAGTGGGGTTGTCGGGTGAGCAGTACTTC
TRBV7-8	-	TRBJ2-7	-	CASSLGRRVYEQYF	TGTGCCAGCAGCTTGGGACGGCGAGTATACGAGCAGTACTTC
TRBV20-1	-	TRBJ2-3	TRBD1	CSASIGQGTDTQYF	TGCAGTGCTAGTATTGGACAGGGCACAGATACGCAGTATTTT
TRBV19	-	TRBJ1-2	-	CASTPTDRNYGYTF	TGTGCCAGTACCCCGACGGACCGCAACTATGGCTACACCTTC
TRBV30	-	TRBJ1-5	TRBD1	CAWSSRDRNQPQHF	TGTGCCTGGAGCAGCCGGGACAGAAATCAGCCCCAGCATTTT
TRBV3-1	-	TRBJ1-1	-	CASSQTRGSTEAFF	TGTGCCAGCAGCCAAACCCGGGGATCCACTGAAGCTTTCTTT
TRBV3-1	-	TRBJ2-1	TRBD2	CASTASGGGEQFF	TGTGCCAGCACCGCTAGCGGGGGCGGTGAGCAGTTCTTC
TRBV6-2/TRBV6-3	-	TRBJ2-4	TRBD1	CASSLQGDKGIQYF	TGTGCCAGCAGCCTACAGGGGGATAAAGGCATTCAGTACTTC
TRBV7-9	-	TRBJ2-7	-	CASSLRETSYEQYF	TGTGCCAGCAGCTTGAGAGAAACCTCCTACGAGCAGTACTTC
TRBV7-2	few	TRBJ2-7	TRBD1	CASSWGDRRPEQYF	TGTGCCAGCAGCTGGGGGGACAGGCGGCCCGAGCAGTACTTC
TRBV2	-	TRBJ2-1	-	CASSDRESSYNEQFF	TGTGCCAGCAGTGACAGGGAAAGCTCCTACAATGAGCAGTTCTTC
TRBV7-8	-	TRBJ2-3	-	CASSLAPGADTQYF	TGTGCCAGCAGCTTAGCGCCCGGTGCAGATACGCAGTATTTT
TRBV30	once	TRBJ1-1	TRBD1	CAWDRAQGTEAFF	TGTGCCTGGGACAGGGCGCAGGGCACTGAAGCTTTCTTT
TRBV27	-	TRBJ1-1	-	CASSPAPNTEAFF	TGTGCCAGCAGTCCCGCTCCAAACACTGAAGCTTTCTTT
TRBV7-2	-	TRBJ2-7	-	CASSPEFSGQYF	TGTGCCAGCAGCCCCGAATTTTCAGGGCAGTACTTC
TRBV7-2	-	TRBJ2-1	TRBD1	CASSLRDRGGTNEQFF	TGTGCCAGCAGCTTAAGAGACAGGGGGGGGACCAATGAGCAGTTCTTC
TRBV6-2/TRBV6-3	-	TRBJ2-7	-	CASASFRGRLSDEQYF	TGTGCCAGCGCGTCGTTCCGGGGGCGACTCTCCGACGAGCAGTACTTC
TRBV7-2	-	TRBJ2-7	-	CASTAGGTYEQYF	TGTGCCAGCACCGCTGGGGGAACCTACGAGCAGTACTTC
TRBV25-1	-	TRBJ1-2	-	CASSVGWAGDYGYTF	TGTGCCAGCAGTGTTGGGTGGGCGGGCGACTATGGCTACACCTTC
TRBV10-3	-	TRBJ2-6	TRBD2	CAINAGGLSGANVLTF	TGTGCCATCAACGCGGGAGGCCTCTCTGGGGCCAACGTCCTGACTTTC
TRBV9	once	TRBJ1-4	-	CASSIDQSATNEKLFF	TGTGCCAGCAGCATAGACCAATCTGCAACTAATGAAAAACTGTTTTTT
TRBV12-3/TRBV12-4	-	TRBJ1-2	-	CASSQTGSNGYTF	TGTGCCAGCAGTCAAACAGGGAGCAATGGCTACACCTTC
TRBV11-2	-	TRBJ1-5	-	CASSPRFNQPQHF	TGTGCCAGCAGCCCCAGGTTCAATCAGCCCCAGCATTTT
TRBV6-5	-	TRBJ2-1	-	CASSYTPNYNEQFF	TGTGCCAGCAGTTACACGCCCAACTACAATGAGCAGTTCTTC
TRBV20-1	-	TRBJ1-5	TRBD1	CSASGGRGPGQPQHF	TGCAGTGCTAGTGGCGGCAGGGGGCCAGGACAGCCCCAGCATTTT
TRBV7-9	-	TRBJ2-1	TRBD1	CASRRLRMGQGHNEQFF	TGTGCCAGCAGACGACTACGGATGGGACAGGGCCACAATGAGCAGTTCTTC
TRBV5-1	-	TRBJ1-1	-	CASSLPGHTANAEAFF	TGCGCCAGCAGCTTGCCGGGACATACAGCCAACGCTGAAGCTTTCTTT
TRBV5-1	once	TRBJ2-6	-	CASSFDSGANVLTF	TGCGCCAGCAGTTTCGATTCTGGGGCCAACGTCCTGACTTTC
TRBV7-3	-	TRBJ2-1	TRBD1	CASSNTGTGYNEQFF	TGTGCCAGCAGCAATACCGGGACAGGGTACAATGAGCAGTTCTTC
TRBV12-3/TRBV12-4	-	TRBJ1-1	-	CASTKTGMNTEAFF	TGTGCCAGCACCAAGACGGGCATGAACACTGAAGCTTTCTTT